What follows are 18 T cell receptor beta chains derived from one specimen sequenced in a study of T-cell memory formation after mild COVID-19. TCRdb fed the 5' RACE reads into MiXCR, producing one record per CDR3 protein. The repertoire holds around 450,000 distinct CDR3 sequences, with about 20% as singletons. The specimen was PBMCs or a T cell subset sorted from them (not recorded which). Receptor source: an adult woman who had mild COVID-19 (a few samples of this study predate the infection). Cell type and time point are not known.

The rearrangement uses TRBV12-3 or TRBV12-4 and TRBJ1-1; D may be TRBD1 (6 bases). The CDR3 is 14 residues long. Trimming stripped 3 bases from V and 2 bases from J, with 10 bases between. The chain's CDR3 is CASSFLGTNTEAFF. CDR3 sequence (DNA): TGTGCCAGCAGTTTCTTGGGGACAAACACTGAAGCTTTCTTT.

V is TRBV20-1 and J is TRBJ1-4, with a weak D call TRBD1 (5 bases). V lost 0 bases, J lost 5 bases, and 13 bases lay in between. Germline V lookup: CDR1 DFQATT, CDR2 SNEGSKA (reference sequence). CDR3 length: 15 amino acids. The CDR3 spells CSARETGASNEKLFF. Written as DNA, the CDR3 is TGCAGTGCTAGAGAAACCGGGGCTTCGAATGAAAAACTGTTTTTT.

The V call is TRBV3-1, the J call TRBJ2-3, with 13 bases aligning to TRBD2. CDR3 size: 17 residues. In germline, CDR1 is LGHDT, CDR2 YNNKEL (reference sequence). V lost 4 bases, J lost 6 bases, and 10 bases stayed unmatched. CDR3 amino acids: CASSLTSGGADMDTQYF. The CDR3 DNA is TGTGCCAGCAGCCTCACTAGCGGGGGGGCCGATATGGATACGCAGTATTTT.

The V call is TRBV18, the J call TRBJ1-1; TRBD1 matches 7 bases. The CDR3 extends over 15 amino acids. V lost 3 bases to trimming and J lost 5 bases; unmatched junction nucleotides: 9. Germline V gives CDR1 KGHSH, CDR2 LQKENI. CDR3 sequence reads: CASSPFAGGVTEAFF. CDR3 DNA sequence: TGTGCCAGCTCACCGTTTGCAGGGGGAGTAACTGAAGCTTTCTTT.

The sample holds many counts of this clonotype. J is TRBJ1-4 and V is TRBV14; 7 positions match TRBD1. V gave up 9 bases and J gave up 4 bases; unmatched junction bases: 8. Germline lookup yields CDR1 SGHDN and CDR2 FVKESK. The CDR3 has 14 amino acids. CDR3 protein: CASSPRQGNEKLFF. CDR3 coding DNA: TGTGCCAGTAGTCCTCGACAGGGTAATGAAAAACTGTTTTTT.

This sequence joins TRBV6-2 or TRBV6-3 and TRBJ2-1, with TRBD2 matching 9 bases. The V segment lost 8 bases and the J segment 6 bases; nucleotides outside the gene matches: 8. The CDR3 is made up of 14 amino acids. Germline values: CDR1 MNHEY, CDR2 SVGEGT. CDR3 region: CASRFSGSPNEQFF. The DNA of the CDR3 is TGTGCCAGCCGATTTAGCGGGAGCCCCAATGAGCAGTTCTTC.

This rearrangement joins TRBV7-8 to TRBJ2-7, with 8 bases identical to TRBD2. After removal of 5 bases from V and 5 bases from J, the junction contained 5 bases not matched to a gene. From germline, CDR1 is SGHVS and CDR2 FQNEAQ. This CDR3 has 13 amino acids. Written as DNA, the CDR3 is TGTGCCAGCAGCCCCGGGACTAGTAACGAGCAGTACTTC. As protein: CASSPGTSNEQYF.

This clonotype has only a few counts. The chain employs TRBV6-1 and TRBJ1-1; no reliable D call. CDR3 size: 14 residues. The V end was cut by 7 bases, the J end by 1 base, with 13 bases between. The germline gives CDR1 MNHNS, CDR2 SASEGT. CDR3 loop: CASTSSIANTEAFF. Written as DNA, the CDR3 is TGTGCCAGCACTTCTTCGATAGCGAACACTGAAGCTTTCTTT.

The chain is built from TRBV29-1 and TRBJ2-7; D might be TRBD1 (6 bases). The CDR3 has 12 residues. Germline V gene data show CDR1 as SQVTM and CDR2 as ANQGSEA. Trimming removed 4 bases from V and 3 bases from J, with 10 bases in between. The CDR3 sequence: CSVAQDSYEQYF. In DNA form, the CDR3 reads TGCAGCGTTGCCCAGGACAGCTACGAGCAGTACTTC.

This clonotype was seen at least ten times. The chain recombines TRBV12-3 or TRBV12-4 with TRBJ2-1; a weak D match, TRBD1 (5 bases). The CDR3 consists of 16 residues. Trimming removed 5 bases at V and 6 bases at J, with 20 bases between. CDR3 sequence (DNA): TGTGCCAGCAGTCCAATCCGGTCACAGGCCTCCAATGAGCAGTTCTTC. Translated: CASSPIRSQASNEQFF.

In its sample, this clonotype was seen many times. The genes are TRBV28 and TRBJ2-7; D not resolved. This CDR3 contains 13 residues. CDR1 MDHEN and CDR2 SYDVKM come from the germline V gene. V lost 6 bases and J 6 bases, leaving 15 bases between the germline ends. CDR3 nucleotides: TGTGCCAGCAGAGACTCGTTACTGGCCGAGCAGTACTTC. Its protein is CASRDSLLAEQYF. Looking up the rest from reference TRBV28 and TRBJ2-7 gives the full variable domain: DVKVTQSSRYLVKRTGEKVFLECVQDMDHENMFWYRQDPGLGLRLIYFSYDVKMKEKGDIPEGYSVSREKKERFSLILESASTNQTSMYLCASRDSLLAEQYFGPGTRLTVT.

This clonotype was observed a few times. The chain has TRBV24-1 and TRBJ2-1; 12 bases match TRBD2. CDR1 is KGHDR and CDR2 is SFDVKD in the germline V gene. This CDR3 has 17 amino acids. V shed 4 bases and J 0 bases; nucleotides not matched to a gene: 3. The CDR3 loop reads CATSDTGLAGSYNEQFF. CDR3 coding DNA: TGTGCCACCAGTGACACGGGACTAGCGGGCTCCTACAATGAGCAGTTCTTC.

In this sample, this clonotype turned up many times. The rearrangement links TRBV12-3 or TRBV12-4 to TRBJ2-1; TRBD2 is a possible D gene (6 bases). V dropped 5 bases and J dropped 5 bases, with 13 bases sitting between them. The CDR3 has 14 amino acids. The CDR3: CASSHRRANNEQFF. The CDR3 nucleotides read TGTGCCAGCAGTCACAGGAGGGCCAACAATGAGCAGTTCTTC.

This clonotype was detected a few times. V gene TRBV12-3 or TRBV12-4 combines with J gene TRBJ2-2, with a possible D match to TRBD2 (6 bases). The CDR3 spans 14 residues. Trimming removed 5 bases from V and 6 bases from J, with 13 bases in between. The DNA of the CDR3 is TGTGCCAGCAGTCCGGGACTGGGCGCCGGGGAGCTGTTTTTT. Amino acids: CASSPGLGAGELFF.

This clonotype came up many times. The chain joins TRBV25-1 to TRBJ1-6; no definite D call. Trimming left V 5 bases short and J 0 bases short, with 8 bases between. From germline, CDR1 is MGHDK and CDR2 SYGVNS. The length of the CDR3 is 15 residues. The CDR3: CASSREGSYNSPLHF. The CDR3 nucleotides are TGTGCCAGCAGTAGAGAGGGCTCCTATAATTCACCCCTCCACTTT.

This clonotype has a handful of counts. This chain joins TRBV7-9 and TRBJ2-1, with D maybe TRBD1 (5 bases). Trimming removed 1 base at V and 8 bases at J, with 9 bases between. The CDR3 extends over 13 amino acids. Per germline, CDR1 SEHNR and CDR2 FQNEAQ (reference sequence). The CDR3 bases are TGTGCCAGCAGCTTAGAGGGGTGGCATGAGCAGTTCTTC. Translation gives CASSLEGWHEQFF.

In its sample, this clonotype was seen a few times. The chain recombines TRBV7-9 with TRBJ2-2, with no clear D. The CDR3 runs 12 residues. Trimming took off 4 bases at V and 8 bases at J, with 8 bases between the two ends. Germline V CDR1 and CDR2: SEHNR, FQNEAQ (reference sequence). DNA for the CDR3: TGTGCCAGCAGCTCCTCTTTGGGGGAGCTGTTTTTT. Protein product: CASSSSLGELFF.

This chain links TRBV24-1 with TRBJ2-2; a weak D match, TRBD2 (5 bases). Germline lookup yields CDR1 KGHDR and CDR2 SFDVKD. The CDR3 is made up of 15 amino acids. V lost 2 bases to trimming and J lost 3 bases, with 9 bases between them. The CDR3, as DNA: TGTGCCACCAGTGATTCGACGGGATACACCGGGGAGCTGTTTTTT. Encoded protein: CATSDSTGYTGELFF.